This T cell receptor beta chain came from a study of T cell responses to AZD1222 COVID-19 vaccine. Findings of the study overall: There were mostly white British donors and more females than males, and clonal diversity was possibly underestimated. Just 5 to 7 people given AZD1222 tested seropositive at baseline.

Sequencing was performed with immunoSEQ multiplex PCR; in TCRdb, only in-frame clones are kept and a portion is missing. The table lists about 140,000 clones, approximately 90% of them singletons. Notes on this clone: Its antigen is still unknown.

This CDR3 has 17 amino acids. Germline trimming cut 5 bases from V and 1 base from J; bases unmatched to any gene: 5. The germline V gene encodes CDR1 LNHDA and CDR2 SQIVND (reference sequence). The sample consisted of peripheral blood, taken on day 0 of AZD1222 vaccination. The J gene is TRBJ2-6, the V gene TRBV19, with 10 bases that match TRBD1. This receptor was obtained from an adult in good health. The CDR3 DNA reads TGTGCCAGTAGTCCGGGACAGGGGTCGTCTGGGGCCAACGTCCTGACTTTC. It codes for CASSPGQGSSGANVLTF. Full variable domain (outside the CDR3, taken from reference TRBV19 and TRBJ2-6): DGGITQSPKYLFRKEGQNVTLSCEQNLNHDAMYWYRQDPGQGLRLIYYSQIVNDFQKGDIAEGYSVSREKKESFPLTVTSAQKNPTAFYLCASSPGQGSSGANVLTFGAGSRLTVL.